The present T cell receptor beta chain was sequenced within a study of blood T cell repertoires in COVID-19. Sequencing used immunoSEQ multiplex PCR; TCRdb keeps in-frame clones, though not all of them. This sample carries about 200,000 clones, over 80% of them seen once, and the ten largest clones take 1.2%. The sequenced material came from PBMCs or T cells enriched from blood (not recorded which). The sequence was collected from a young man who had recovered from COVID-19.

CDR3 bases: TGTGCCAGCAGGCCCCGGCGGCTGAACACTGAAGCTTTCTTT. Protein product: CASRPRRLNTEAFF. The genes are TRBV7-9 and TRBJ1-1; D gene uncertain. Germline CDR1 is SEHNR and CDR2 is FQNEAQ (reference sequence). V lost 6 bases and J 0 bases, leaving 11 bases between the germline ends. There are 14 residues in the CDR3.